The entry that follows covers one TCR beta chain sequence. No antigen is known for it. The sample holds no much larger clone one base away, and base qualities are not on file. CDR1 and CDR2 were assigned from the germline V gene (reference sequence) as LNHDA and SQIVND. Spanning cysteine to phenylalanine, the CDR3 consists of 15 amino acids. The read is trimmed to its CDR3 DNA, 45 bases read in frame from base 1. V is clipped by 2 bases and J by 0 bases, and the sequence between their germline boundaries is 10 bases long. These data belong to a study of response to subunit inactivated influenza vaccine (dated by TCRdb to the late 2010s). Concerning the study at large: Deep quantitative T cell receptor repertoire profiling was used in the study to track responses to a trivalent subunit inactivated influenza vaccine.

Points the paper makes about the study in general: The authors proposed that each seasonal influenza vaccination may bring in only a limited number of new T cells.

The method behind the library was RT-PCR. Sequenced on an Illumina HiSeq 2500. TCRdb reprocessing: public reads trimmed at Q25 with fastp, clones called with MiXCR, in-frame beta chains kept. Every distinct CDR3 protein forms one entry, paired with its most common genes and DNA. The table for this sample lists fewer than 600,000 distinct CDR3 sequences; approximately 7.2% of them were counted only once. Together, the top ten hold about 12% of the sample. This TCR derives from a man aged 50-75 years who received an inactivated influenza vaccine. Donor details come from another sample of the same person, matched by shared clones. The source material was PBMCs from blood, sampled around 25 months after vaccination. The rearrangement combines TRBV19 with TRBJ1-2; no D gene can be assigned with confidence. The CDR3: CASSIRAATNYGYTF. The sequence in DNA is TGTGCCAGTAGTATACGGGCAGCGACTAACTATGGCTACACCTTC.